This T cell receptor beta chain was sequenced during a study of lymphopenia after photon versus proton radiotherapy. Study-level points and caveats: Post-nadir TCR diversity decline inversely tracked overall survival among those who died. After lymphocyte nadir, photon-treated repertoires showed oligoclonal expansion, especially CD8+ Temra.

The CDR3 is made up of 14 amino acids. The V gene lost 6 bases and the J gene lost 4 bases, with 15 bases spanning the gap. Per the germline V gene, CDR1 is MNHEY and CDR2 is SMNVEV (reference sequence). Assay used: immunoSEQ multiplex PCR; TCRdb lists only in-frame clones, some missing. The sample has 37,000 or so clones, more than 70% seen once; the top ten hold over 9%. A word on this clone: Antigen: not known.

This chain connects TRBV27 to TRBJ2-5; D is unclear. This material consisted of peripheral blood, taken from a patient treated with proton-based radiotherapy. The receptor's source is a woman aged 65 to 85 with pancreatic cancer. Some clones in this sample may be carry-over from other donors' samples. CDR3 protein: CASSRPGWGETQYF. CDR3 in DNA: TGTGCCAGCAGCCGGCCGGGCTGGGGAGAGACCCAGTACTTC.